The clone carrying this TCR beta chain was recorded only once. The antigen remains unidentified. The ends lost 3 bases at V and 1 base at J; junction bases unmatched: 2. CDR1 LGHNA and CDR2 YSLEER come from the germline V gene. The CDR3 loop spans 15 amino acids. The source of the sample is a study of T cell responses to AZD1222 COVID-19 vaccine. Across the study: The study pooled second doses at about 4 or about 12 weeks.

General study results and limits: Spike-specific TCR repertoires showed rising breadth and depth after two AZD1222 doses. Seropositivity was recorded at baseline in only 6 or 7 AZD1222 recipients.

Sequencing was performed with immunoSEQ multiplex PCR; in TCRdb, only in-frame clones are kept and a portion is missing. The sample carries fewer than 300,000 clones, approximately 93% recorded once. The starting material was peripheral blood, obtained on day 0 of AZD1222 vaccination. This chain uses TRBV4-3 with TRBJ2-3; 9 nucleotides line up with TRBD1. This TCR came from an adult in good health. CDR3: CASSQRTGGTDTQYF. CDR3 DNA sequence: TGCGCCAGCAGCCAGAGGACAGGGGGCACAGATACGCAGTATTTT.